Listed below are T cell receptor beta chains from one sample, sequenced in a study of PD-1 blockade in classical Hodgkin lymphoma. Clones were read by immunoSEQ multiplex PCR, and TCRdb kept only the in-frame ones, dropping some. The table shows 15,000 to 20,000 clones, with approximately 80% occurring only once. The source was peripheral blood mononuclear cells (PBMCs), collected before the fourth cycle of nivolumab. These receptors all come from a human donor with classical Hodgkin lymphoma. The CDR3 runs from the conserved cysteine through the conserved F or W. Fields, in order: clone size, J gene, D gene, V gene, CDR3 DNA, CDR3 protein. A D gene is named only where the DNA matches it firmly. Only part of the rows carry a size: once, few, many, or a class if the clone is expanded.

clone size: once; J gene: TRBJ1-1; D gene: NA; V gene: TRBV5-1; CDR3 DNA: TGCGCCAGCAGCTTGAACAGGGAGCACACTGAAGCTTTCTTT; CDR3 protein: CASSLNREHTEAFF
clone size: NA; J gene: TRBJ1-6; D gene: NA; V gene: TRBV2; CDR3 DNA: TGTGCCAGCAGTGCGGGCAGCGAGAATTCACCCCTCCACTTT; CDR3 protein: CASSAGSENSPLHF
clone size: NA; J gene: TRBJ2-3; D gene: TRBD2; V gene: TRBV4-2; CDR3 DNA: TGTGCCAGCAGCCAAGAAGTAGGGGCTCCGGGACTAGTAGGGGTCACAGATACGCAGTATTTT; CDR3 protein: CASSQEVGAPGLVGVTDTQYF
clone size: NA; J gene: TRBJ2-1; D gene: TRBD2; V gene: TRBV11-2; CDR3 DNA: TGTGCCAGCAGCGACGGACTAGCGGGTTACAATGAGCAGTTCTTC; CDR3 protein: CASSDGLAGYNEQFF
clone size: few; J gene: TRBJ2-7; D gene: TRBD1; V gene: TRBV2; CDR3 DNA: TGTGCCAGCAGTCCTGCGGACAGGGTGAACGAGCAGTACTTC; CDR3 protein: CASSPADRVNEQYF
clone size: NA; J gene: TRBJ2-7; D gene: NA; V gene: TRBV7-9; CDR3 DNA: TGTGCCAGCAGCCCGACCTACGAGCAGTACTTC; CDR3 protein: CASSPTYEQYF
clone size: NA; J gene: TRBJ2-5; D gene: NA; V gene: TRBV7-2; CDR3 DNA: TGTGCCAGCAGCTTAGGGTCTAGCCGGGAGACCCAGTACTTC; CDR3 protein: CASSLGSSRETQYF
clone size: NA; J gene: TRBJ2-3; D gene: NA; V gene: TRBV18; CDR3 DNA: TGTGCCAGCTCACCACCCAATACTAGCACAGATACGCAGTATTTT; CDR3 protein: CASSPPNTSTDTQYF
clone size: NA; J gene: TRBJ1-1; D gene: NA; V gene: TRBV5-1; CDR3 DNA: TGCGCCAGCAGCCCCCCATTGGGAGGACCGAACACTGAAGCTTTCTTT; CDR3 protein: CASSPPLGGPNTEAFF
clone size: NA; J gene: TRBJ2-3; D gene: TRBD1; V gene: TRBV6-1; CDR3 DNA: TGTGCCAGCAGTGAGTGGACAGGGGTTTCGGGAACAGATACGCAGTATTTT; CDR3 protein: CASSEWTGVSGTDTQYF
clone size: NA; J gene: TRBJ1-5; D gene: NA; V gene: TRBV23-1; CDR3 DNA: TGCGCCAGCAGTCAATCTCCCCCCCGATCCCCGCTTAGCAATCAGCCCCAGCATTTT; CDR3 protein: CASSQSPPRSPLSNQPQHF
clone size: NA; J gene: TRBJ1-3; D gene: NA; V gene: TRBV5-4; CDR3 DNA: TGTGCCAGCAGCGGACCTCAGGGACTCTCTGGAAACACCATATATTTT; CDR3 protein: CASSGPQGLSGNTIYF
clone size: NA; J gene: TRBJ2-3; D gene: TRBD1; V gene: TRBV5-1; CDR3 DNA: TGCGCCAGCAGCTTACAGGGGGGCACAGATACGCAGTATTTT; CDR3 protein: CASSLQGGTDTQYF
clone size: NA; J gene: TRBJ2-1; D gene: NA; V gene: TRBV6-4; CDR3 DNA: TGTGCCAGCAGTGGCGGACTCTCCAATGAGCAGTTCTTC; CDR3 protein: CASSGGLSNEQFF
clone size: NA; J gene: TRBJ1-3; D gene: NA; V gene: TRBV10-3; CDR3 DNA: TGTGCCATCAGTGACTCTGGAAACACCATATATTTT; CDR3 protein: CAISDSGNTIYF
clone size: NA; J gene: TRBJ2-2; D gene: NA; V gene: TRBV11-2; CDR3 DNA: TGTGCCAGCAGCTTAAGACAGGACTACACCGGGGAGCTGTTTTTT; CDR3 protein: CASSLRQDYTGELFF
clone size: NA; J gene: TRBJ2-3; D gene: TRBD1; V gene: TRBV28; CDR3 DNA: TGTGCCAGCAACGGGCAGGGGGCTGGCACAGATACGCAGTATTTT; CDR3 protein: CASNGQGAGTDTQYF
clone size: NA; J gene: TRBJ2-1; D gene: NA; V gene: TRBV9; CDR3 DNA: TGTGCCAGCAGCGTAACAGATGCGGGTGAGCAGTTCTTC; CDR3 protein: CASSVTDAGEQFF
clone size: few; J gene: TRBJ2-1; D gene: NA; V gene: TRBV7-2; CDR3 DNA: TGTGCCAGCAGCTCCATGTATGTGGGGTTCTTC; CDR3 protein: CASSSMYVGFF
clone size: NA; J gene: TRBJ2-2; D gene: NA; V gene: TRBV5-1; CDR3 DNA: TGCGCCAGCAGCGGGCCCCTCCGACAGGTCCCCTCCCCGAACACCGGGGAGCTGTTTTTT; CDR3 protein: CASSGPLRQVPSPNTGELFF
clone size: NA; J gene: TRBJ2-6; D gene: NA; V gene: TRBV25-1; CDR3 DNA: TGTGCCAATCTACCGCGGGTCCACTCTGGGGCCAACGTCCTGACTTTC; CDR3 protein: CANLPRVHSGANVLTF
clone size: NA; J gene: TRBJ2-5; D gene: NA; V gene: TRBV7-9; CDR3 DNA: TGTGCCAGCAGCTTAACGAGTTGGGCCGGGGAGACCCAGTACTTC; CDR3 protein: CASSLTSWAGETQYF
clone size: NA; J gene: TRBJ2-3; D gene: NA; V gene: TRBV7-8; CDR3 DNA: TGTGCCAGCAGCCCAGACACAGATACGCAGTATTTT; CDR3 protein: CASSPDTDTQYF
clone size: NA; J gene: TRBJ1-1; D gene: NA; V gene: TRBV19; CDR3 DNA: TGTGCCACCGACGCTGGAGGCACTGAAGCTTTCTTT; CDR3 protein: CATDAGGTEAFF
clone size: NA; J gene: TRBJ1-5; D gene: NA; V gene: TRBV19; CDR3 DNA: TGTGCCAGTTCCTGGACCAGCAATCAGCCCCAGCATTTT; CDR3 protein: CASSWTSNQPQHF
clone size: NA; J gene: TRBJ2-3; D gene: TRBD2; V gene: TRBV5-1; CDR3 DNA: TGCGCCAGCAGCTTGGCCCGACTAGCGGGGGGGGGCACAGATACGCAGTATTTT; CDR3 protein: CASSLARLAGGGTDTQYF
clone size: NA; J gene: TRBJ2-5; D gene: NA; V gene: TRBV10-2; CDR3 DNA: TGCGCCAGCAGTGAGTTAATAAAAACGGGTTACCAAGAGACCCAGTACTTC; CDR3 protein: CASSELIKTGYQETQYF
clone size: NA; J gene: TRBJ2-1; D gene: NA; V gene: TRBV7-2; CDR3 DNA: TGTGCCAGCAGCTTAGCGGGGATGGGTGATGAGCAGTTCTTC; CDR3 protein: CASSLAGMGDEQFF
clone size: NA; J gene: TRBJ2-1; D gene: NA; V gene: TRBV9; CDR3 DNA: TGTGCCAGCAGCGCCCCTGCACGGAATGAGCAGTTCTTC; CDR3 protein: CASSAPARNEQFF
clone size: few; J gene: TRBJ1-5; D gene: NA; V gene: TRBV5-1; CDR3 DNA: TGCGCCAGCAGCTTGGGCTTGGGGACACCCAATCAGCCCCAGCATTTT; CDR3 protein: CASSLGLGTPNQPQHF
clone size: NA; J gene: TRBJ1-5; D gene: NA; V gene: TRBV18; CDR3 DNA: TGTGCCAGCTCACCAGGGGGTAATCAGCCCCAGCATTTT; CDR3 protein: CASSPGGNQPQHF
clone size: NA; J gene: TRBJ2-3; D gene: NA; V gene: TRBV6-6; CDR3 DNA: TGTGCCAGCAGTTACTCGGGGCCCGGCACAGATACGCAGTATTTT; CDR3 protein: CASSYSGPGTDTQYF
clone size: NA; J gene: TRBJ2-2; D gene: NA; V gene: TRBV5-6; CDR3 DNA: TGTGCCAGCAGCTTGGGGACGCCGACCGGGGAGCTGTTTTTT; CDR3 protein: CASSLGTPTGELFF
clone size: NA; J gene: TRBJ1-5; D gene: NA; V gene: TRBV27; CDR3 DNA: TGTGCCAGCAGTCCGATCCGGACTGGGGGTACCAATCAGCCCCAGCATTTT; CDR3 protein: CASSPIRTGGTNQPQHF
clone size: NA; J gene: TRBJ2-1; D gene: TRBD1; V gene: TRBV28; CDR3 DNA: TGTGCCAGCATGAAGGGGGCCGTTTACAATGAGCAGTTCTTC; CDR3 protein: CASMKGAVYNEQFF
clone size: NA; J gene: TRBJ2-5; D gene: TRBD1; V gene: TRBV29-1; CDR3 DNA: TGCAGCGTTGGGGGGACAGGACAAGAGACCCAGTACTTC; CDR3 protein: CSVGGTGQETQYF
clone size: NA; J gene: TRBJ2-5; D gene: NA; V gene: TRBV19; CDR3 DNA: TGTGCCAGTCGGGCCCAAGAGACCCAGTACTTC; CDR3 protein: CASRAQETQYF
clone size: few; J gene: TRBJ1-6; D gene: NA; V gene: TRBV6-5; CDR3 DNA: TGTGCCAGCAGTTACGGGTTAGACGGCTATAATTCACCCCTCCACTTT; CDR3 protein: CASSYGLDGYNSPLHF
clone size: NA; J gene: TRBJ1-3; D gene: NA; V gene: TRBV4-3; CDR3 DNA: TGCGCCAGCAGCCAAGATAGGGGGGTCATCGGGGACACCATATATTTT; CDR3 protein: CASSQDRGVIGDTIYF
clone size: few; J gene: TRBJ1-1; D gene: NA; V gene: TRBV25-1; CDR3 DNA: TGTGCCAGCAGTGAATACGGACCGAATACTGAAGCTTTCTTT; CDR3 protein: CASSEYGPNTEAFF
clone size: NA; J gene: TRBJ2-1; D gene: TRBD1; V gene: TRBV5-4; CDR3 DNA: TGTGCCAGCAGCTCCCCGGGACAGGGAAGGAATGAGCAGTTCTTC; CDR3 protein: CASSSPGQGRNEQFF
clone size: NA; J gene: TRBJ2-3; D gene: NA; V gene: TRBV11-2; CDR3 DNA: TGTGCCAGCAGCCCGACCGGCGGGGGCACAGATACGCAGTATTTT; CDR3 protein: CASSPTGGGTDTQYF
clone size: NA; J gene: TRBJ2-7; D gene: NA; V gene: TRBV5-1; CDR3 DNA: TGCGCCAGCAGCCAAGACGTCACTAGCCCTATCGAGCAGTACTTC; CDR3 protein: CASSQDVTSPIEQYF
clone size: once; J gene: TRBJ2-3; D gene: TRBD2; V gene: TRBV6-6; CDR3 DNA: TGTGCCAGCAGACCGGGGGGGCGGACAGATACGCAGTATTTT; CDR3 protein: CASRPGGRTDTQYF
clone size: NA; J gene: TRBJ1-2; D gene: NA; V gene: TRBV6-5; CDR3 DNA: TGTGCCAGCAGACCTGATTGGGGGGCTTATGGCTACACCTTC; CDR3 protein: CASRPDWGAYGYTF
clone size: NA; J gene: TRBJ1-5; D gene: NA; V gene: TRBV11-2; CDR3 DNA: TGTGCCAGCAGCTCCGGGAAAGCTCCCCAGCATTTT; CDR3 protein: CASSSGKAPQHF
clone size: NA; J gene: TRBJ2-7; D gene: TRBD1; V gene: TRBV5-1; CDR3 DNA: TGCGCCAGCAGCCGGGACAGGTCCTACGAGCAGTACTTC; CDR3 protein: CASSRDRSYEQYF
clone size: NA; J gene: TRBJ2-7; D gene: NA; V gene: TRBV11-2; CDR3 DNA: TGTGCCAGCAGCTTAGGATCCCAGATCTCCTACGAGCAGTACTTC; CDR3 protein: CASSLGSQISYEQYF
clone size: NA; J gene: TRBJ1-2; D gene: NA; V gene: TRBV4-1; CDR3 DNA: TGCGCCAGCAGCCCCCGGGACCACTATGGCTACACCTTC; CDR3 protein: CASSPRDHYGYTF
clone size: NA; J gene: TRBJ2-5; D gene: NA; V gene: TRBV4-2; CDR3 DNA: TGTGCCAGCAGCCCTAAGGCAGACAGGCCGGGGACCCAGTACTTC; CDR3 protein: CASSPKADRPGTQYF
clone size: NA; J gene: TRBJ1-1; D gene: TRBD1; V gene: TRBV11-3; CDR3 DNA: TGTGCCAGCAGGGGACAGGACACTGAAGCTTTCTTT; CDR3 protein: CASRGQDTEAFF
clone size: NA; J gene: TRBJ2-7; D gene: TRBD1; V gene: TRBV5-4; CDR3 DNA: TGTGCCAGCAGCAATCGCCGGGACAGGGAAAGCGAGCAGTACTTC; CDR3 protein: CASSNRRDRESEQYF
clone size: few; J gene: TRBJ1-4; D gene: TRBD1; V gene: TRBV5-1; CDR3 DNA: TGCGCCAGCAGCTTGATGACAGGGGGAAGTGAAAAACTGTTTTTT; CDR3 protein: CASSLMTGGSEKLFF
clone size: NA; J gene: TRBJ1-1; D gene: NA; V gene: TRBV2; CDR3 DNA: TGTGCCAGCAGTACAGGGATCAACCCTGAAGCTTTCTTT; CDR3 protein: CASSTGINPEAFF
clone size: NA; J gene: TRBJ1-5; D gene: NA; V gene: TRBV19; CDR3 DNA: TGTGCCAGTAGTTCGACCCAGGTGAGCAATCAGCCCCAGCATTTT; CDR3 protein: CASSSTQVSNQPQHF
clone size: NA; J gene: TRBJ2-5; D gene: TRBD2; V gene: TRBV15; CDR3 DNA: TGTGCCACCAGCAGAGATCGCGGTCCGGGAGGGCCGGAGACCCAGTACTTC; CDR3 protein: CATSRDRGPGGPETQYF
clone size: NA; J gene: TRBJ1-5; D gene: NA; V gene: TRBV28; CDR3 DNA: TGTGCCAGCAGTTTACAGGGGTACGCTCAGCCCCAGCATTTT; CDR3 protein: CASSLQGYAQPQHF
clone size: NA; J gene: TRBJ1-6; D gene: NA; V gene: TRBV19; CDR3 DNA: TGTGCCAGTAGTATAGAACAGAGACGGTCACCCCTCCACTTT; CDR3 protein: CASSIEQRRSPLHF
clone size: NA; J gene: TRBJ2-2; D gene: NA; V gene: TRBV18; CDR3 DNA: TGTGCCAGCTCACCAGAGGGGAACACCGGGGAGCTGTTTTTT; CDR3 protein: CASSPEGNTGELFF